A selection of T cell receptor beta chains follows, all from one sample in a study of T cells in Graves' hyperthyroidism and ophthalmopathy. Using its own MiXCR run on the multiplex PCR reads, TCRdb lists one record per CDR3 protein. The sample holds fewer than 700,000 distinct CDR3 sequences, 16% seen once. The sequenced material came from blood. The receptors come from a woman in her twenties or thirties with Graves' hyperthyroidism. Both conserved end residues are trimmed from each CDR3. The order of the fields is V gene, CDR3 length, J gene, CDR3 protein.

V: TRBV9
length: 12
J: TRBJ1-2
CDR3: ASSTGDRGFGYT

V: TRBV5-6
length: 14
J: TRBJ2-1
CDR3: ASSRGLARGYNEQF

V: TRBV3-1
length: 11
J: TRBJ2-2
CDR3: ASSQVEIGELF

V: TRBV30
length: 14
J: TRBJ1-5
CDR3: AWTFGRGPPNQPQH

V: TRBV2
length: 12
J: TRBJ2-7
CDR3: ASTDRGFSYEQY

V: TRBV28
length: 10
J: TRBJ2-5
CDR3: ASSSELETQY

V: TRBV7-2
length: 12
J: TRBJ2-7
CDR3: ASSLLASGGEQY

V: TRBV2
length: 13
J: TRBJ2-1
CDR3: ASSFPGQGYNEQF

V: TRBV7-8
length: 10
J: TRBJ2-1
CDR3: ASSPTGAEQF

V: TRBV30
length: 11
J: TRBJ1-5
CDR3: AWSVEGNQPQH

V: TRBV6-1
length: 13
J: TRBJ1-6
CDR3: ASRGTGADNSPLH

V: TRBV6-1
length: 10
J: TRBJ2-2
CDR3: ASSLQTGELF

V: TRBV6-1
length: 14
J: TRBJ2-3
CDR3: ASSKYPGLDTDTQY

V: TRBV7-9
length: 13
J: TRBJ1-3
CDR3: ASSFRRDRGHTIY